This TCR beta chain stems from a study of T cells in Graves' hyperthyroidism and ophthalmopathy. Amplified TCR beta CDR3 regions came from RNA transcripts. HTBI primers were employed in a first-round RT-PCR of the TCR CDR3. TCRdb re-called the multiplex PCR reads with MiXCR, one entry per CDR3 protein. The sample gives 360,000 or so distinct CDR3 sequences, about 20% of which show up once; about 4% is in the top ten. An absence of ophthalmopathy progression within 18 months meant stable Graves' hyperthyroidism. Clinical symptoms, serum thyroxine, TRAb, thyroid ultrasound and orbital computed tomography established diagnosis. PBMCs were obtained from about 9.9 ml fresh peripheral blood. This clonotype was detected ten times or more. V lost 2 bases and J 4 bases, leaving 15 bases between the germline ends. This CDR3 is built from 16 residues. Germline V gives CDR1 MNHEY, CDR2 SMNVEV (reference sequence).

The sequence was obtained from a young woman with Graves' hyperthyroidism. Sequencing input: blood. The V call is TRBV27, the J call TRBJ1-5, with D possibly TRBD1 on 6 matching bases. The CDR3 sequence: CASSLLHRTENQPQHF. The CDR3 nucleotides read TGTGCCAGCAGTTTACTCCACCGGACAGAAAATCAGCCCCAGCATTTT.